Shown below are 20 T cell receptor beta chains from a single sample sequenced in a study of blood T cell repertoires in COVID-19. Libraries were prepared by immunoSEQ multiplex PCR; TCRdb keeps only in-frame clonotypes and omits some of them. The sample contains about 260,000 clones, 86% of which appear only once. Source material: peripheral blood. These receptors originate from a young man with active or convalescent COVID-19.

The chain links TRBV27 to TRBJ2-5; a weak D match, TRBD1 (6 bases). CDR1 is MNHEY, CDR2 SMNVEV, per germline (reference sequence). The CDR3 is 13 residues long. The V end lost 6 bases, the J end lost 5 bases, and 13 bases lay between the germline ends. The CDR3 spells CASRLQGVETQYF. The DNA for the CDR3 is TGTGCCAGCAGGTTACAGGGTGTGGAGACCCAGTACTTC.

The J gene is TRBJ1-5, the V gene TRBV10-2, with D unresolved. CDR3 size: 14 residues. Looked up from germline, CDR1 is WSHSY and CDR2 is SAAADI. Trimming took 6 bases from V and 7 from J, leaving 16 bases between them. The chain's CDR3 is CASRRGSVGQPQHF. The CDR3 coding sequence is TGCGCCAGCAGGAGAGGGTCAGTTGGGCAGCCCCAGCATTTT.

CDR3 sequence (DNA): TGTGCCAGCAGCCTGACAGGGGGGTACACTGAAGCTTTCTTT. As protein: CASSLTGGYTEAFF. J is TRBJ1-1 and V is TRBV5-6; 9 bases map to TRBD1. The V gene end was trimmed by 4 bases and the J gene end by 3 bases; junction bases not matched to a gene: 4. In germline, CDR1 is SGHDT, CDR2 YYEEEE. This CDR3 comprises 14 residues.

This clone was seen a single time. The genes are TRBV7-9 and TRBJ1-1; the match to TRBD1 covers 7 bases. Trimming at V came to 5 bases and at J to 1 base, leaving 10 bases not matched to a gene. The CDR3 has 16 residues. Per the germline V gene, CDR1 is SEHNR and CDR2 is FQNEAQ (reference sequence). DNA of the CDR3: TGTGCCAGCAGCCCCGACAGGGTTCGGGGGAACACTGAAGCTTTCTTT. Protein: CASSPDRVRGNTEAFF.

The chain joins TRBV2 to TRBJ2-3, with 10 bases lining up with TRBD2. CDR3 length equals 16 residues. The trim removed 2 bases at V and 7 bases at J, leaving 9 bases unmatched. Germline CDR1 and CDR2: SNHLY and FYNNEI. Here the CDR3 reads CASSEWTSGDGYTQYF. In DNA, the CDR3 is TGTGCCAGCAGTGAATGGACTAGCGGCGACGGATATACGCAGTATTTT.

This rearrangement joins TRBV6-6 to TRBJ2-5; 7 positions match TRBD1. Germline CDR1 reads MNHNY; CDR2 reads SVGAGI (reference sequence). V was clipped by 4 bases and J by 5 bases; unmatched bases: 4. The CDR3 runs 13 residues. CDR3 residues: CASSLDRSETQYF. The CDR3 DNA reads TGTGCCAGCAGTTTGGACAGGTCGGAGACCCAGTACTTC.

This clone was detected once. The chain is built from TRBV6-5 and TRBJ2-7, with 8 nucleotides matching TRBD1. Germline V gene data show CDR1 as MNHEY and CDR2 as SVGAGI. V shed 5 bases and J 3 bases; nucleotides not matched to a gene: 3. The CDR3 totals 13 residues. CDR3 sequence reads: CASSLDRVYEQYF. The DNA for the CDR3 is TGTGCCAGCAGTCTGGACAGGGTCTACGAGCAGTACTTC.

V and J are TRBV4-1 and TRBJ2-2; 9 bases agree with TRBD1. The length of the CDR3 is 14 residues. Germline CDR1 and CDR2: MGHRA and YSYEKL. Trimming took 1 base from V and 6 from J; bases not matched to a gene: 0. CDR3 region: CASSQGQGAGELFF. CDR3 DNA: TGCGCCAGCAGCCAAGGACAGGGGGCCGGGGAGCTGTTTTTT.

Points on this clone: Since a much larger clone is just one base distant, this may be a read error. Within the sample, other DNA sequences also encode this same CDR3. This chain connects TRBV7-2 to TRBJ2-1; 10 bases map to TRBD1. The CDR3 spans 15 residues. Germline V lookup: CDR1 SGHTA, CDR2 FQGNSA. V was clipped by 3 bases and J by 2 bases; unmatched bases: 1. CDR3 sequence: CASSLGQGTYNEQFF. In DNA form, the CDR3 reads TGTGCCAGCAGCTTGGGACAGGGGACCTACAATGAGCAGTTCTTC.

The V call is TRBV27, the J call TRBJ1-5; D is uncertain. The germline V gene has CDR1 MNHEY and CDR2 SMNVEV (reference sequence). This CDR3 region has 12 residues. Trimming pared 10 bases from V and 5 bases from J, leaving 12 bases between. The CDR3 loop reads CATGEDDQPQHF. The CDR3 bases are TGTGCCACCGGAGAGGATGATCAGCCCCAGCATTTT.

This chain joins TRBV29-1 and TRBJ2-6; TRBD1 is a possible D gene (6 bases). CDR1 SQVTM and CDR2 ANQGSEA come from the germline V gene. This CDR3 is 17 amino acids long. Deletions cut 7 bases from V and 0 bases from J, with 19 bases between. CDR3 loop: CSAQDGTTPSGANVLTF. The CDR3 coding sequence is TGCAGCGCCCAAGACGGGACAACCCCCTCTGGGGCCAACGTCCTGACTTTC.

The chain joins TRBV28 to TRBJ2-7, with TRBD2 matching 7 bases. V lost 3 bases and J lost 5; bases outside the gene matches: 7. CDR3 length equals 14 residues. The germline V gene has CDR1 MDHEN and CDR2 SYDVKM. The CDR3 coding sequence is TGTGCCAGCAGTTTCCCGGGAGGAACCCACGAGCAGTACTTC. Its translation: CASSFPGGTHEQYF.

The V gene is TRBV27, the J gene TRBJ2-7, with 9 bases aligning to TRBD1. The trim removed 8 bases at V and 3 bases at J, leaving 5 bases unmatched. This CDR3 region has 13 residues. CDR1 is MNHEY and CDR2 is SMNVEV in the germline V gene (reference sequence). CDR3 sequence: CASSEDRGYEQYF. CDR3 nucleotide sequence: TGTGCCAGCTCCGAGGACAGGGGCTACGAGCAGTACTTC.

As concerns this clone: An end of the junction does not agree with germline; a read error may underlie this. The gene calls are TRBV18 and TRBJ1-1; possible D gene TRBD1, 6 bases. The V gene's germline CDR1 is KGHSH and CDR2 LQKENI. CDR3 length: 12 amino acids. DNA of the CDR3: TGTGCCAGCTCACGGCAGGGGACGGACAACCCCTTT. It is translated as CASSRQGTDNPF.

V is TRBV7-9 and J is TRBJ1-5, with TRBD1 identical over 7 bases. The CDR3 consists of 14 residues. The V segment lost 5 bases and the J segment 7 bases; nucleotides outside the gene matches: 8. CDR1 and CDR2 (germline): SEHNR, FQNEAQ (reference sequence). The chain's CDR3 is CASSPQGKEQPQHF. CDR3 in DNA: TGTGCCAGCAGCCCACAGGGGAAAGAGCAGCCCCAGCATTTT.

The CDR3 DNA is TGTGCCACCAGCAGATTGGAGACAGCAAGCTACACCTTC. Translating gives CATSRLETASYTF. The chain has TRBV15 and TRBJ1-2, with D maybe TRBD1 (5 bases). V dropped 2 bases and J dropped 9 bases, with 13 bases sitting between them. This CDR3 is 13 amino acids long. Germline V CDR1 and CDR2: LNHNV, YYDKDF (reference sequence).

The chain is built from TRBV5-4 and TRBJ2-5; 7 bases line up with TRBD1. This CDR3 region has 15 residues. The germline CDR1 and CDR2 sequences are SGHNT and YYREEE (reference sequence). J lost 3 bases, V lost 4 bases, and 9 bases had no gene match. CDR3 nucleotides: TGTGCCAGCAGCGTTGCCGGGACAGCCGAAGAGACCCAGTACTTC. The encoded protein is CASSVAGTAEETQYF.

The chain has TRBV6-5 and TRBJ1-2; a possible D gene is TRBD1 (6 bases). The germline gives CDR1 MNHEY, CDR2 SVGAGI. Deletions cut 6 bases from V and 5 bases from J, with 16 bases between. This CDR3 contains 14 residues. This CDR3 is CASSRGGLEYGYTF. The CDR3 DNA follows: TGTGCCAGCAGCAGGGGAGGGTTGGAGTATGGCTACACCTTC.

V usage is TRBV6-5 and J usage is TRBJ1-1, with a weak D call TRBD1 (6 bases). Deletions cut 1 base from V and 7 bases from J, with 13 bases between. Germline V gene data show CDR1 as MNHEY and CDR2 as SVGAGI. This CDR3 region has 14 residues. CDR3 region: CASSYYRDTVEAFF. The CDR3 DNA sequence: TGTGCCAGCAGTTACTACCGGGACACAGTTGAAGCTTTCTTT.

This clone was seen a few times. The chain joins TRBV25-1 to TRBJ2-1; D remains unclear. The CDR3 contains 14 residues. Germline CDR1 and CDR2: MGHDK and SYGVNS. Trimming removed 2 bases from V and 4 bases from J, with 9 bases in between. CDR3 coding DNA: TGTGCCAGCAGTGAAGGCGGCTTTTACAATGAGCAGTTCTTC. Translation: CASSEGGFYNEQFF.